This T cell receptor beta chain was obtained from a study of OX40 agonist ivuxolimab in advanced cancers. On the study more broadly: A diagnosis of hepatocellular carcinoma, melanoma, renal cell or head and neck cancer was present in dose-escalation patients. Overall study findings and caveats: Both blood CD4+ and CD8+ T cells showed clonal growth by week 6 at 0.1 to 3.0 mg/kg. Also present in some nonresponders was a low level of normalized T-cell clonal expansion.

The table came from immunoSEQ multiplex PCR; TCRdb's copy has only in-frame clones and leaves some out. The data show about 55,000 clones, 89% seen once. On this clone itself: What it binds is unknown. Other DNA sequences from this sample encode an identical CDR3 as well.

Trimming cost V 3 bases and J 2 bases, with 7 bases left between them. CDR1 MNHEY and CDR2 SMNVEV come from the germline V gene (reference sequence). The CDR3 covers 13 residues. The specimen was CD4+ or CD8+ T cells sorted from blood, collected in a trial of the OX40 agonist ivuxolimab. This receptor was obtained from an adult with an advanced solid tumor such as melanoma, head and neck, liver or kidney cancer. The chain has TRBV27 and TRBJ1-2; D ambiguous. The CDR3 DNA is TGTGCCAGCAGTTTTGCGGCGAACTATGGCTACACCTTC. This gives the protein CASSFAANYGYTF.